These T cell receptor beta chains were read from a single sample in a study of shared clonotypes between healthy human individuals. The method was immunoSEQ multiplex PCR; TCRdb's version includes in-frame clones alone and lacks a portion of them. The sample includes about 980,000 clones, over 60% seen only once; the top ten take approximately 1.5%. What was sequenced was memory CD4+ T cells sorted from blood. The receptors shown here come from a man younger than 35 in good health. The CDR3 runs from the conserved cysteine through the conserved F or W. A D gene is named only where the DNA matches it firmly. Expanded clones are given a class, and other clones once, few, many or no size at all.

d_call | clone_size | j_call | v_call | cdr3_nt | cdr3_aa
. | few | TRBJ1-3 | TRBV4-1 | TGCGCCAGCAGCCAAGAGGTATCGCCCCGGAACACCATATATTTT | CASSQEVSPRNTIYF
TRBD2 | . | TRBJ2-1 | TRBV4-3 | TGCGCCAGCAGCCCCATACTCGGACTAGCGGGGGACAATGAGCAGTTCTTC | CASSPILGLAGDNEQFF
. | . | TRBJ2-7 | TRBV18 | TGTGCCAGCTCCCAAGCTGGGACCGCTTTCAACGAGCAGTACTTC | CASSQAGTAFNEQYF
. | . | TRBJ2-7 | TRBV7-2 | TGTGCCAGCAGCTTAGATTCCGGGCGGCAGTACTTC | CASSLDSGRQYF
TRBD1 | . | TRBJ2-5 | TRBV5-1 | TGCGCCAGCAGCCTGGGACAGGAGCGAGAGACCCAGTACTTC | CASSLGQERETQYF
TRBD1 | . | TRBJ1-2 | TRBV5-1 | TGCGCCAGCAGCTTGGAAGACAGGGTTGGTTTGCATGGCTACACCTTC | CASSLEDRVGLHGYTF
. | . | TRBJ2-1 | TRBV5-1 | TGCGCCAGCAGCTCAGGGGCGACAAACAATGAGCAGTTCTTC | CASSSGATNNEQFF
. | . | TRBJ2-5 | TRBV27 | TGTGCCAGCAGTCCCGGCTCGCAAGAGACCCAGTACTTC | CASSPGSQETQYF
TRBD1 | . | TRBJ2-7 | TRBV4-3 | TGCGCCAGCAGCCACGCCACGCAGGGGGCGCAGTCCTACGAGCAGTACTTC | CASSHATQGAQSYEQYF
TRBD2 | once | TRBJ2-1 | TRBV10-3 | TGTGCCATCAGTGAATCGGGGGGGGTATACAATGAGCAGTTCTTC | CAISESGGVYNEQFF
. | . | TRBJ2-3 | TRBV6-1 | TGTGCCAGCAGTGCCCTGCAGGGGAGGGATACGCAGTATTTT | CASSALQGRDTQYF
. | . | TRBJ2-7 | TRBV30 | TGTGCCTGGAGGGGAAGGGGCGAGCAGTACTTC | CAWRGRGEQYF
. | . | TRBJ2-3 | TRBV6-1 | TGTGCCAGCAGTGAATGGGGGCGTGAGACAGATACGCAGTATTTT | CASSEWGRETDTQYF
TRBD2 | . | TRBJ2-5 | TRBV5-6 | TGTGCCAGCAGCTTGGCTAGCGGGAGTCGGGAGACCCAGTACTTC | CASSLASGSRETQYF
TRBD1 | . | TRBJ2-7 | TRBV5-1 | TGCGCCAGCAGCACTGACAGGGGAATCTACGAGCAGTACTTC | CASSTDRGIYEQYF
. | . | TRBJ1-2 | TRBV20-1 | TGCAGTGTTAAGGAGAACTATGGCTACACCTTC | CSVKENYGYTF
. | . | TRBJ2-2 | TRBV21-1 | TGTGCCAGCAGAAAGGTGGGGGGACTCACCGGGGAGCTGTTTTTT | CASRKVGGLTGELFF
. | . | TRBJ1-5 | TRBV19 | TGTGCCAGTATGGTTTTTTGGCTGCCCCAGCATTTT | CASMVFWLPQHF
TRBD2 | . | TRBJ2-3 | TRBV6-5 | TGTGCCAGCAGGATAGCGGGGGGGGACACAGATACGCAGTATTTT | CASRIAGGDTDTQYF
. | . | TRBJ1-1 | TRBV7-9 | TGTGCCAGCAGCTGGGCAGGGTTGGAAACTGAAGCTTTCTTT | CASSWAGLETEAFF
. | few | TRBJ1-5 | TRBV27 | TGTGCCAGCAGGCAGGGCTCCAATCAGCCCCAGCATTTT | CASRQGSNQPQHF
. | few | TRBJ2-7 | TRBV5-1 | TGCGCCAGCAGCTTGGCGCGGGATGCTAACTCCTACGAGCAGTACTTC | CASSLARDANSYEQYF
. | . | TRBJ2-3 | TRBV25-1 | TGTGCCAGCGCGCAGGGTACAGATACGCAGTATTTT | CASAQGTDTQYF
. | few | TRBJ1-1 | TRBV27 | TGTGCCAGCAGATCCTCCATGAACACTGAAGCTTTCTTT | CASRSSMNTEAFF
. | . | TRBJ1-1 | TRBV18 | TGTGCCAGCTCACCCCTTGGGGTTTCGACTGAAGCTTTCTTT | CASSPLGVSTEAFF
. | . | TRBJ1-5 | TRBV28 | TGTGCCAGCACCCACCCCCAAGAGCCCCAGCATTTT | CASTHPQEPQHF
. | . | TRBJ1-4 | TRBV9 | TGTGCCAGCAGCGTAGACAACAGCCCTAATGAAAAACTGTTTTTT | CASSVDNSPNEKLFF
. | . | TRBJ2-1 | TRBV30 | TGTGCCTGGAAGTCCGAGTACAATGAGCAGTTCTTC | CAWKSEYNEQFF
. | . | TRBJ1-2 | TRBV2 | TGTGCCAGCAGTGAAGCGCCGACAGAAGGCTACACCTTC | CASSEAPTEGYTF
. | . | TRBJ1-1 | TRBV29-1 | TGCAGCGCCTGGAAAACTCATATGAACACTGAAGCTTTCTTT | CSAWKTHMNTEAFF
. | . | TRBJ2-7 | TRBV19 | TGTGCCAGTAGCGAAAACTCCTACGAGCAGTACTTC | CASSENSYEQYF
. | . | TRBJ1-2 | TRBV6-4 | TGTGCCAGCAGTGGGATAACAAGGCCTGGCTACACCTTC | CASSGITRPGYTF
. | few | TRBJ2-7 | TRBV10-3 | TGTGCCATCAGCGCCGGGACTCCCGAGCAGTACTTC | CAISAGTPEQYF
. | . | TRBJ1-1 | TRBV18 | TGTGCCAGCTCCCCGAGGGGAGTAACTGAAGCTTTCTTT | CASSPRGVTEAFF
. | . | TRBJ2-6 | TRBV2 | TGTGCCAGCAGCCGCGCTAGAGGGGCCAACGTCCTGACTTTC | CASSRARGANVLTF
TRBD1 | . | TRBJ1-6 | TRBV19 | TGTGCCAGTACCGACCAGACAGGGACCAATTCACCCCTCCACTTT | CASTDQTGTNSPLHF
TRBD2 | . | TRBJ2-7 | TRBV4-1 | TGCGCCAGCAGCCCCCGTCAGTGGCGGGAGGGACTTCGGTACGAGCAGTACTTC | CASSPRQWREGLRYEQYF
TRBD1 | . | TRBJ1-2 | TRBV6-5 | TGTGCCAGCACTATGACAGGGGTTGGCTACACCTTC | CASTMTGVGYTF
. | . | TRBJ2-3 | TRBV28 | TGTGCCAGCAGCCCACAGGGAGATACGCAGTATTTT | CASSPQGDTQYF
. | . | TRBJ2-3 | TRBV18 | TGTGCCAGCTCACCGCAATCACAGGGCGCAGATACGCAGTATTTT | CASSPQSQGADTQYF
. | . | TRBJ1-4 | TRBV11-2 | TGTGCCAGCAGCTTAGGGCGCGATGAAAAACTGTTTTTT | CASSLGRDEKLFF
. | . | TRBJ2-7 | TRBV7-2 | TGTGCCAGCAGCTCACGTCCCGGGACTTCTCCCTACGAGCAGTACTTC | CASSSRPGTSPYEQYF